The 27 T cell receptor beta chains presented below share a single source sample, sequenced in a study of OX40 agonist ivuxolimab in advanced cancers. The protocol was immunoSEQ multiplex PCR, while the TCRdb copy is restricted to in-frame clones and leaves out a portion. The sample contains tens of thousands of clones, roughly 83% of which appear only once. Sequencing was performed on CD4+ or CD8+ T cells sorted from blood, taken in a trial of the OX40 agonist ivuxolimab. These receptors were taken from an adult with an advanced solid tumor such as melanoma, head and neck, liver or kidney cancer.

The chain uses TRBV5-1 and TRBJ1-1; possibly TRBD1 for D (5 bases). The V gene lost 4 bases and the J gene lost 4 bases, with 17 bases spanning the gap. Germline V lookup: CDR1 SGHRS, CDR2 YFSETQ. The CDR3 consists of 15 residues. Written as DNA, the CDR3 is TGCGCCAGCAGCGGGACGACAGCCGGAGGCACTGAAGCTTTCTTT. It codes for CASSGTTAGGTEAFF.

The chain has TRBV6-1 and TRBJ1-1; weak D call: TRBD1 (5 bases). V dropped 2 bases and J dropped 4 bases, with 14 bases sitting between them. Germline V lookup: CDR1 MNHNS, CDR2 SASEGT. The CDR3 contains 15 residues. The CDR3 sequence is CASSESPGGGTEAFF. CDR3 coding DNA: TGTGCCAGCAGTGAAAGTCCGGGGGGTGGCACTGAAGCTTTCTTT.

With regard to this clone: This may arise from a read error, as a much more abundant clone is one base away. Other DNA sequences within the sample encode an identical CDR3. V usage is TRBV6-1 and J usage is TRBJ2-7; 10 bases are a match to TRBD1. V dropped 5 bases and J dropped 6; count of bases not matched to a gene: 7. This CDR3 is 14 amino acids long. CDR1 is MNHNS and CDR2 is SASEGT in the germline V gene. Here the CDR3 DNA reads TGTGCCAGCAGTTTTTCAGGACAGGGGGGCGAGCAGTACTTC. Encoded protein: CASSFSGQGGEQYF.

Sample share makes this clone medium-sized. The CDR3 reads CASGTSGKNEQYF. CDR3 in DNA: TGTGCCAGTGGGACTAGCGGTAAAAACGAGCAGTACTTC. The rearrangement joins TRBV7-2 to TRBJ2-7; 11 bases are shared with TRBD2. V lost 9 bases and J lost 5; bases outside the gene matches: 6. CDR3 length equals 13 residues. The germline V gene has CDR1 SGHTA and CDR2 FQGNSA.

The J gene is TRBJ2-6, the V gene TRBV4-2, with D possibly matching TRBD2 (6 bases). V shed 4 bases and J shed 2 bases, with 6 bases lying between them. Germline CDR1 reads LGHNA; CDR2 reads YNFKEQ. CDR3 length: 14 amino acids. The CDR3, as DNA: TGTGCCAGCAGCCGGGGGGCTGGGGCCAACGTCCTGACTTTC. It yields the protein CASSRGAGANVLTF.

The V gene is TRBV19, the J gene TRBJ1-5; D perhaps matches TRBD1 (6 bases). CDR3 length: 14 residues. The germline V gene has CDR1 LNHDA and CDR2 SQIVND (reference sequence). V shed 4 bases and J shed 4 bases, with 11 bases lying between them. CDR3 protein: CASSTGQQNQPQHF. CDR3 in DNA: TGTGCCAGTAGTACTGGACAGCAAAATCAGCCCCAGCATTTT. Together with reference TRBV19 and TRBJ1-5, the CDR3 gives the full variable domain: DGGITQSPKYLFRKEGQNVTLSCEQNLNHDAMYWYRQDPGQGLRLIYYSQIVNDFQKGDIAEGYSVSREKKESFPLTVTSAQKNPTAFYLCASSTGQQNQPQHFGDGTRLSIL.

The chain recombines TRBV18 with TRBJ2-6; the D is unclear. V shed 1 base and J shed 0 bases, with 7 bases lying between them. Germline V gene data show CDR1 as KGHSH and CDR2 as LQKENI. The CDR3 runs to 16 residues. Here the CDR3 DNA reads TGTGCCAGCTCACCACAGGGCTCCTCTGGGGCCAACGTCCTGACTTTC. This sequence encodes CASSPQGSSGANVLTF.

V gene TRBV29-1 combines with J gene TRBJ2-3, with D possibly matching TRBD1 (5 bases). V lost 6 bases and J lost 0, with 13 bases in between. The CDR3 is made up of 14 amino acids. Germline V lookup: CDR1 SQVTM, CDR2 ANQGSEA. The CDR3 here is CSVLGVGSTDTQYF. The CDR3 nucleotides are TGCAGCGTCCTAGGGGTCGGAAGCACAGATACGCAGTATTTT.

V usage is TRBV5-1 and J usage is TRBJ1-1, with TRBD1 as a possible D gene (6 bases). Trimming removed 3 bases at V and 1 base at J, with 13 bases between. The germline CDR1 and CDR2 sequences are SGHRS and YFSETQ. This CDR3 is 15 amino acids long. The CDR3 bases are TGCGCCAGCAGCTCCACAGGGTCCCCGAACACTGAAGCTTTCTTT. Translation gives CASSSTGSPNTEAFF.

The V and J genes are TRBV5-4 and TRBJ2-3, with 12 nucleotides matching TRBD2. The CDR3 has 16 residues. Trimming removed 5 bases from V and 3 bases from J; junction bases left unmatched: 7. Germline CDR1 reads SGHNT; CDR2 reads YYREEE (reference sequence). The CDR3 here is CASRTKLAGGTDTQYF. DNA for the CDR3: TGTGCCAGCAGGACGAAACTAGCGGGAGGTACAGATACGCAGTATTTT. The whole variable domain, remainder taken from reference TRBV5-4 and TRBJ2-3, is ETGVTQSPTHLIKTRGQQVTLRCSSQSGHNTVSWYQQALGQGPQFIFQYYREEENGRGNFPPRFSGLQFPNYSSELNVNALELDDSALYLCASRTKLAGGTDTQYFGPGTRLTVL.

A few counts support this clone. CDR3 residues: CASSLTNQPQHF. The CDR3 DNA sequence: TGTGCCAGCAGCTTAACGAATCAGCCCCAGCATTTT. The gene calls are TRBV7-9 and TRBJ1-5; no reliable D call. The CDR3 runs to 12 residues. V lost 2 bases and J 4 bases, leaving 3 bases between the germline ends. Per the germline V gene, CDR1 is SEHNR and CDR2 is FQNEAQ (reference sequence).

The chain combines TRBV7-2 with TRBJ1-1, with D possibly being TRBD1 (6 bases). The CDR3 is 16 residues long. Germline V CDR1 and CDR2: SGHTA, FQGNSA. V gave up 5 bases and J gave up 0 bases, with 16 bases separating them. The DNA of the CDR3 is TGTGCCAGCAGCAAGGGGGAAGGGAGCTTGAACACTGAAGCTTTCTTT. Its translation: CASSKGEGSLNTEAFF.

This chain connects TRBV28 to TRBJ2-1; TRBD2 matches at 7 bases. CDR3 size: 11 residues. V lost 5 bases, J lost 14 bases, and 6 bases stayed unmatched. Germline CDR1 and CDR2: MDHEN and SYDVKM. Written as DNA, the CDR3 is TGTGCCAGCAGTAAAGCGGGGTGGGAGTTCTTC. Encoded protein: CASSKAGWEFF.

The CDR3 here is CAISPDSWETQYF. The DNA for the CDR3 is TGTGCCATCAGCCCAGACTCGTGGGAGACCCAGTACTTC. This chain uses TRBV10-3 with TRBJ2-5; D is ambiguous. Per the germline V gene, CDR1 is ENHRY and CDR2 is SYGVKD. The CDR3 extends over 13 amino acids. V shed 6 bases and J shed 5 bases, with 13 bases lying between them.

This chain joins TRBV18 and TRBJ2-7, with 7 bases aligning to TRBD2. The CDR3 is 14 residues long. Germline CDR1 is KGHSH and CDR2 is LQKENI. V trimming: 2 bases; J trimming: 3 bases; junction bases outside the gene matches: 4. CDR3 residues: CASSPGGSGYEQYF. CDR3 nucleotides: TGTGCCAGCTCACCAGGCGGGAGTGGCTACGAGCAGTACTTC.

This rearrangement joins TRBV5-1 to TRBJ2-3, with a possible D match to TRBD2 (6 bases). Trimming removed 0 bases at V and 4 bases at J, with 9 bases between. In germline, CDR1 is SGHRS, CDR2 YFSETQ. This CDR3 region has 14 residues. The CDR3 nucleotides read TGCGCCAGCAGCTTGGCCCCGGGAGCAGATACGCAGTATTTT. Encoded protein: CASSLAPGADTQYF.

The V and J genes are TRBV5-1 and TRBJ2-5; TRBD2 agrees at 12 bases. The germline V gene has CDR1 SGHRS and CDR2 YFSETQ. V shed 4 bases and J 2 bases; nucleotides not matched to a gene: 0. The CDR3 is made up of 14 amino acids. CDR3 residues: CASSGLAGQETQYF. The CDR3 DNA reads as TGCGCCAGCAGCGGACTAGCGGGGCAAGAGACCCAGTACTTC. Full variable domain (remainder filled in from reference TRBV5-1 and TRBJ2-5): KAGVTQTPRYLIKTRGQQVTLSCSPISGHRSVSWYQQTPGQGLQFLFEYFSETQRNKGNFPGRFSGRQFSNSRSEMNVSTLELGDSALYLCASSGLAGQETQYFGPGTRLLVL.

This clone occurred a few times. The chain employs TRBV4-1 and TRBJ1-2, with D hard to call. The V end was cut by 1 base, the J end by 5 bases, with 8 bases between. Germline loops: CDR1 MGHRA, CDR2 YSYEKL. The CDR3 has 13 amino acids. Here the CDR3 DNA reads TGCGCCAGCAGCCAAGTTGACGTTTATGGCTACACCTTC. Translating gives CASSQVDVYGYTF.

V is TRBV6-1 and J is TRBJ1-2, with 8 bases fitting TRBD1. Germline CDR1 is MNHNS and CDR2 is SASEGT. V shed 5 bases, J shed 8 bases, and the junction held 7 bases outside the gene matches. This CDR3 is 13 amino acids long. CDR3 sequence: CASSSDRAWGYTF. The CDR3 DNA is TGTGCCAGCAGTTCGGACAGGGCGTGGGGCTACACCTTC.

The chain joins TRBV19 to TRBJ2-3; 11 nucleotides agree with TRBD2. Trimming at V came to 2 bases and at J to 4 bases, leaving 8 bases not matched to a gene. Germline-derived CDR1 and CDR2 are LNHDA and SQIVND (reference sequence). The CDR3 length is 17 residues. The CDR3 spells CASSIFQLAGVPDTQYF. The CDR3, as DNA: TGTGCCAGTAGTATATTTCAACTAGCGGGGGTTCCAGATACGCAGTATTTT.

This CDR3 is CASSPRGRGYTF. The CDR3, as DNA: TGTGCCAGCTCACCGCGGGGGAGAGGCTACACCTTC. The V and J genes are TRBV18 and TRBJ1-2; D may be TRBD1 (5 bases). Per the germline V gene, CDR1 is KGHSH and CDR2 is LQKENI. The CDR3 totals 12 residues. V was shortened by 3 bases and J by 8 bases, with 10 bases between the two germline ends.

The rearrangement joins TRBV5-1 to TRBJ1-1, with TRBD1 as a possible D gene (6 bases). Per the germline V gene, CDR1 is SGHRS and CDR2 is YFSETQ. V shed 0 bases and J shed 4 bases, with 13 bases lying between them. CDR3 size: 15 residues. The CDR3 region has the DNA TGCGCCAGCAGCTTGGTTACCAGGGGAATCACTGAAGCTTTCTTT. It encodes CASSLVTRGITEAFF.

The chain combines TRBV9 with TRBJ1-3; D is unclear. The CDR3 loop spans 13 amino acids. Germline CDR1 is SGDLS and CDR2 is YYNGEE. V was shortened by 4 bases and J by 4 bases, with 9 bases between the two germline ends. CDR3 loop: CASSTQFGNTIYF. As DNA, the CDR3 is TGTGCCAGCAGCACCCAGTTCGGAAACACCATATATTTT.

The chain joins TRBV11-2 to TRBJ2-2; 14 bases align to TRBD2. J lost 10 bases, V lost 5 bases, and 9 bases had no gene match. The CDR3 length is 16 residues. Germline V CDR1 and CDR2: SGHAT, FQNNGV. The CDR3 loop reads CASSKGTSGRWLELFF. CDR3 nucleotide sequence: TGTGCCAGCAGCAAAGGGACTAGCGGGAGATGGTTGGAGCTGTTTTTT.

V gene TRBV7-2 combines with J gene TRBJ1-5, with a tentative D call TRBD1 (6 bases). The germline V and J ends were trimmed by 3 bases and 9 bases, with 15 bases remaining between them. Germline V gene lookup returns CDR1 SGHTA and CDR2 FQGNSA. The CDR3 has 14 residues. The CDR3 DNA follows: TGTGCCAGCAGCTTTCTTACAGGGACGGGGCCCCAGCATTTT. It encodes CASSFLTGTGPQHF.

This sequence joins TRBV2 and TRBJ1-1; D remains unclear. Germline V gene data show CDR1 as SNHLY and CDR2 as FYNNEI. The CDR3 sequence is 17 residues long. Trimming cost V 4 bases and J 1 base, with 19 bases left between them. CDR3 sequence (DNA): TGTGCCAGCAGTGCCCGGCGGGCCCTGGGTCGGAACACTGAAGCTTTCTTT. This encodes CASSARRALGRNTEAFF.

V is TRBV10-2 and J is TRBJ2-7; 10 nucleotides agree with TRBD1. J gave up 4 bases and V 7 bases, and 10 bases lay outside the gene matches. Germline V CDR1 and CDR2: WSHSY, SAAADI. The CDR3 loop spans 15 amino acids. The CDR3 DNA reads as TGCGCCAGCACCCCATGGACAGGGGGTTCTTACGAGCAGTACTTC. Protein sequence: CASTPWTGGSYEQYF.